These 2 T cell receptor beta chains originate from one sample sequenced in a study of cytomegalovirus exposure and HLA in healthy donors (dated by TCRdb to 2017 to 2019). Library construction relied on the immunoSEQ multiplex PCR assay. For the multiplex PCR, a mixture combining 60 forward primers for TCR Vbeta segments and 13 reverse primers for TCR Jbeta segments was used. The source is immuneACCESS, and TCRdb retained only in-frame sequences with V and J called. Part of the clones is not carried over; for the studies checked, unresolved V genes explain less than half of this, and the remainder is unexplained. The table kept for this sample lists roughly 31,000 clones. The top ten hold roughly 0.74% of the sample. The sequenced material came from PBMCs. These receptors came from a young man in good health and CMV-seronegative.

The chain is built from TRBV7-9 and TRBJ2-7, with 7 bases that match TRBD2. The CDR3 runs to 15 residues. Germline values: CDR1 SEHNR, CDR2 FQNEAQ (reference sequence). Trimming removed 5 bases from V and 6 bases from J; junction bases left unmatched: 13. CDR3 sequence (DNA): TGTGCCAGCAGCCTCCGGGGGGTGGGGACCGGCGAGCAGTACTTC. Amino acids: CASSLRGVGTGEQYF.

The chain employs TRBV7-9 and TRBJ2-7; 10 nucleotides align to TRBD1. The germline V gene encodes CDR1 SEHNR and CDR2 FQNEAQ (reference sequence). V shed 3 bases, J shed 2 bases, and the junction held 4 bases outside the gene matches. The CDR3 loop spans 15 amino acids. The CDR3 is CASSLGQGLAYEQYF. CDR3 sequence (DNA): TGTGCCAGCAGCTTGGGACAGGGGTTAGCCTACGAGCAGTACTTC.